What follows are 19 T cell receptor beta chains derived from one specimen sequenced in a study of blood T cell repertoires in COVID-19. Assay used: immunoSEQ multiplex PCR; TCRdb lists only in-frame clones, some missing. The sample has roughly 180,000 clones, about 90% seen once. Specimen: PBMCs or T cells enriched from blood (not recorded which). The receptors originated from a woman under 40 who had recovered from COVID-19.

V gene TRBV10-3 combines with J gene TRBJ2-7; 9 bases match TRBD1. Germline-derived CDR1 and CDR2 are ENHRY and SYGVKD. V was pared by 11 bases and J by 2 bases, with 10 bases of the junction left unmatched. This CDR3 has 14 amino acids. CDR3 coding DNA: TGTGCCGCGGGTCCGGACAGGGGCCCCTACGAGCAGTACTTC. This encodes CAAGPDRGPYEQYF.

The V call is TRBV30, the J call TRBJ1-2; 10 nucleotides align to TRBD1. The CDR3 has 13 amino acids. J gave up 8 bases and V 4 bases, and 7 bases lay outside the gene matches. Germline V gene lookup returns CDR1 GTSNPN and CDR2 SVGIG (reference sequence). The CDR3 loop reads CAWTLDRGGGYTF. DNA of the CDR3: TGTGCCTGGACCCTGGACAGGGGGGGCGGCTACACCTTC.

The sample holds a few counts of this clone. This chain joins TRBV19 and TRBJ2-1; 8 positions match TRBD2. CDR3 length equals 14 residues. V dropped 2 bases and J dropped 10; count of bases not matched to a gene: 7. Germline loops: CDR1 LNHDA, CDR2 SQIVND (reference sequence). DNA of the CDR3: TGTGCCAGTAGTATACCGGGACTAGGGGACGAGCAGTTCTTC. Its translation is CASSIPGLGDEQFF.

The chain has TRBV24-1 and TRBJ1-1; perhaps TRBD1 as D (5 bases). The CDR3 consists of 13 residues. Germline-derived CDR1 and CDR2 are KGHDR and SFDVKD. V lost 4 bases to trimming and J lost 7 bases, with 12 bases between them. CDR3 sequence: CATSDPMGGEAFF. CDR3 bases: TGTGCCACCAGTGACCCCATGGGGGGTGAAGCTTTCTTT.

This chain connects TRBV12-3 or TRBV12-4 to TRBJ1-2, with D possibly matching TRBD1 (5 bases). CDR3 length: 12 residues. V was shortened by 5 bases and J by 5 bases, with 9 bases between the two germline ends. The CDR3 nucleotides read TGTGCCAGCAGTATGACAGTATATGGCTACACCTTC. It codes for CASSMTVYGYTF.

V usage is TRBV6-5 and J usage is TRBJ1-1, with 9 bases that match TRBD1. The V and J ends lost 6 bases and 8 bases, in that order; junction bases with no gene match: 13. Per the germline V gene, CDR1 is MNHEY and CDR2 is SVGAGI. CDR3 size: 15 residues. CDR3 sequence reads: CASREGQGGGREAFF. The CDR3 coding sequence is TGTGCCAGCAGAGAGGGACAGGGCGGGGGGAGAGAAGCTTTCTTT.

V gene TRBV6-5 combines with J gene TRBJ1-5; D gene ambiguous. V was pared by 6 bases and J by 6 bases, with 12 bases between. Germline lookup yields CDR1 MNHEY and CDR2 SVGAGI. The CDR3 is 13 amino acids. The CDR3 spells CASRPLGRQPQHF. CDR3 sequence (DNA): TGTGCCAGCAGACCCCTGGGCCGTCAGCCCCAGCATTTT.

A single count supports this clone. J is TRBJ1-5 and V is TRBV15; the match to TRBD1 covers 7 bases. The CDR3 covers 13 residues. The germline V gene has CDR1 LNHNV and CDR2 YYDKDF (reference sequence). With 4 bases clipped from V and 6 bases from J, the junction kept 3 bases outside the gene matches. This chain's CDR3 is CATSTDRVQPQHF. The CDR3 DNA is TGTGCCACCAGCACCGACAGGGTTCAGCCCCAGCATTTT. Together with reference TRBV15 and TRBJ1-5, the CDR3 gives the full variable domain: DAMVIQNPRYQVTQFGKPVTLSCSQTLNHNVMYWYQQKSSQAPKLLFHYYDKDFNNEADTPDNFQSRRPNTSFCFLDIRSPGLGDTAMYLCATSTDRVQPQHFGDGTRLSIL.

The rearrangement uses TRBV11-2 and TRBJ1-4; possible D gene TRBD1, 6 bases. The V end was cut by 5 bases, the J end by 9 bases, with 22 bases between. Germline V gene lookup returns CDR1 SGHAT and CDR2 FQNNGV. The CDR3 extends over 16 amino acids. The CDR3 DNA reads TGTGCCAGCAGCCCGACCACCGGACAGAGCGTAAAAAAACTGTTTTTT. This translates into CASSPTTGQSVKKLFF.

This sequence joins TRBV29-1 and TRBJ1-1; tentative D call: TRBD1 (5 bases). V lost 8 bases and J lost 6, with 19 bases in between. Germline V gene data show CDR1 as SQVTM and CDR2 as ANQGSEA. The CDR3 totals 13 residues. This CDR3 is CSPSPVRGAEAFF. DNA of the CDR3: TGCAGCCCGTCCCCGGTGCGGGGGGCTGAAGCTTTCTTT.

This clone was observed once. This chain uses TRBV4-1 with TRBJ1-1, with 9 bases matching TRBD1. This CDR3 comprises 14 residues. With V trimmed by 4 bases and J by 11 bases, 11 bases remained unmatched. Per germline, CDR1 MGHRA and CDR2 YSYEKL. The CDR3: CASSLQEGTGFAFF. DNA for the CDR3: TGCGCCAGCAGCCTACAAGAAGGGACAGGGTTTGCTTTCTTT.

The chain joins TRBV7-2 to TRBJ1-1, with unresolved D. V was shortened by 5 bases and J by 1 base, with 2 bases between the two germline ends. Germline values: CDR1 SGHTA, CDR2 FQGNSA. The length of the CDR3 is 11 residues. CDR3 nucleotide sequence: TGTGCCAGCAGCCAGAACACTGAAGCTTTCTTT. This sequence encodes CASSQNTEAFF.

This chain connects TRBV2 to TRBJ1-2, with D possibly being TRBD1 (6 bases). Per the germline V gene, CDR1 is SNHLY and CDR2 is FYNNEI. CDR3 length: 14 residues. V shed 5 bases and J shed 3 bases, with 13 bases lying between them. The CDR3 DNA reads as TGTGCCAGCAGTCTAGAACAGGGCTACTATGGCTACACCTTC. Its protein product is CASSLEQGYYGYTF.

The J gene is TRBJ1-2, the V gene TRBV11-2, with TRBD1 identical over 10 bases. The V and J ends lost 4 bases and 4 bases, in that order; junction bases with no gene match: 3. This CDR3 is built from 14 residues. From germline, CDR1 is SGHAT and CDR2 FQNNGV. CDR3 region: CASSWGQGSYGYTF. In DNA, the CDR3 is TGTGCCAGCAGCTGGGGACAGGGGAGCTATGGCTACACCTTC. The full variable domain, in which reference TRBV11-2 and TRBJ1-2 provide the parts outside the CDR3, is EAGVAQSPRYKIIEKRQSVAFWCNPISGHATLYWYQQILGQGPKLLIQFQNNGVVDDSQLPKDRFSAERLKGVDSTLKIQPAKLEDSAVYLCASSWGQGSYGYTFGSGTRLTVV.

The table lists this clone with a count of one. V and J are TRBV5-6 and TRBJ2-5, with 7 bases that match TRBD1. Losses at the gene ends were 1 base for V and 3 bases for J; bases not matched to a gene: 9. The V gene's germline CDR1 is SGHDT and CDR2 YYEEEE. The CDR3 is made up of 16 amino acids. As DNA, the CDR3 is TGTGCCAGCAGCTTGCGGTGGTCAGGGGGAAAAGAGACCCAGTACTTC. Protein: CASSLRWSGGKETQYF. The full variable domain, rest sourced from reference TRBV5-6 and TRBJ2-5, is DAGVTQSPTHLIKTRGQQVTLRCSPKSGHDTVSWYQQALGQGPQFIFQYYEEEERQRGNFPDRFSGHQFPNYSSELNVNALLLGDSALYLCASSLRWSGGKETQYFGPGTRLLVL.

The J gene is TRBJ1-2, the V gene TRBV18; D perhaps matches TRBD1 (5 bases). CDR1 is KGHSH, CDR2 LQKENI, per germline. Trimming stripped 0 bases from V and 5 bases from J, with 13 bases between. This CDR3 has 15 amino acids. CDR3 DNA sequence: TGTGCCAGCTCACCACCCGGCAGGGTAAAGTATGGCTACACCTTC. Its protein is CASSPPGRVKYGYTF.

This clone was picked up a small number of times. This sequence joins TRBV5-1 and TRBJ2-7, with a tentative D call TRBD2 (6 bases). V was clipped by 5 bases and J by 2 bases, with 17 bases between them. The CDR3 sequence is 15 residues long. CDR1 is SGHRS, CDR2 YFSETQ, per germline. The CDR3 region has the DNA TGCGCCAGCAGTCCCGGGACTGAATCTACCTACGAGCAGTACTTC. Translation: CASSPGTESTYEQYF. Using reference TRBV5-1 and TRBJ2-7 for the parts outside the CDR3, the full variable domain is KAGVTQTPRYLIKTRGQQVTLSCSPISGHRSVSWYQQTPGQGLQFLFEYFSETQRNKGNFPGRFSGRQFSNSRSEMNVSTLELGDSALYLCASSPGTESTYEQYFGPGTRLTVT.

Only a few counts were recorded for this clone. The chain recombines TRBV11-2 with TRBJ1-1, with D possibly TRBD1 on 5 matching bases. Germline V gene data show CDR1 as SGHAT and CDR2 as FQNNGV. The CDR3 length is 12 residues. V lost 3 bases to trimming and J lost 7 bases, with 9 bases between them. In nucleotides, the CDR3 is TGTGCCAGCAGCTTGGGGGGGATTGAAGCTTTCTTT. Translation gives CASSLGGIEAFF.

The chain combines TRBV21-1 with TRBJ2-1; the table's D call, TRBD1, has no DNA check behind it. TRBV21-1 is labeled a pseudogene. This CDR3 comprises 17 residues. The CDR3 protein is CASSKTRTGGFYNEQFF. The CDR3 DNA sequence: TGTGCCAGCAGCAAAACAAGGACAGGGGGCTTCTACAATGAGCAGTTCTTC.